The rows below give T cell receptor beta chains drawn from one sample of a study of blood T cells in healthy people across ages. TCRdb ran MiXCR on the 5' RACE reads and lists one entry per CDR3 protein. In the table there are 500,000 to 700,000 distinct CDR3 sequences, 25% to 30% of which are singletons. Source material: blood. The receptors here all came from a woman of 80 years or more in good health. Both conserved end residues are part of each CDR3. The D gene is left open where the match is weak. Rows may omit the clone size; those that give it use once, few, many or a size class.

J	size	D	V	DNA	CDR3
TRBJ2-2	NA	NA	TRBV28	TGTGCCAGCAGCCCCGGGGGTCAAGACACCGGGGAGCTGTTTTTT	CASSPGGQDTGELFF
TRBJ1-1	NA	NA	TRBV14	TGTGCCAGCAGAAGCCTAGGGGAGGGGTACACTGAAGCTTTCTTT	CASRSLGEGYTEAFF
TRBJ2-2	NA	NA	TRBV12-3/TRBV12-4	TGTGCCGGCATCGGACGACGGTCCCAAAGCACCGGGGAGCTGTTTTTT	CAGIGRRSQSTGELFF
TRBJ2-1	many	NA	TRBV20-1	TGCAGTCTCCAGGACAGTGGGTACAATGAGCAGTTCTTC	CSLQDSGYNEQFF
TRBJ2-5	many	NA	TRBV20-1	TGCAGTGCTAGATTTCAGGCCCAAGAGACCCAGTACTTC	CSARFQAQETQYF
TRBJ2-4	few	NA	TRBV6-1	TGTGCCAGCAGTGAACCGGTAGGGAAAGTGGCCAAAAACATTCAGTACTTC	CASSEPVGKVAKNIQYF
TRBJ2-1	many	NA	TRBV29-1	TGCAGCGTCGCTGAAGGGATTAGCTCCTACAATGAGCAGTTCTTC	CSVAEGISSYNEQFF
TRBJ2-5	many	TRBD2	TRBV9	TGTGCCAGCAGCGCAGGGACTAGCGGGGGGCATGAGACCCAGTACTTC	CASSAGTSGGHETQYF
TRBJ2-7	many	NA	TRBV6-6	TGTGCCAGCAGCACCCAGGCAGGGTCTGGCGAGCAGTACTTC	CASSTQAGSGEQYF
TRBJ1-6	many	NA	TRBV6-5	TGTGCCAGCAGTTATGCTGCGCACAATAATTCACCCCTCCACTTT	CASSYAAHNNSPLHF
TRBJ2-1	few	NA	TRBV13	TGTGCCAGCAGCTTAGCGTCTACAGGGCGCCTCTACAATGAGCAGTTCTTC	CASSLASTGRLYNEQFF
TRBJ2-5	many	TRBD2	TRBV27	TGTGCCAGCAGTTCCCTAGGGAGCGGGGGAGAGACCCAGTACTTC	CASSSLGSGGETQYF
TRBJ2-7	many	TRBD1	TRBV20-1	TGCAGTGGAATGGGACAGGATAACTCCTACGAGCAGTACTTC	CSGMGQDNSYEQYF
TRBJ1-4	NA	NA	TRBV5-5	TGTGCCAGCAGCTTGGCCGATGGACGGAATGAAAAACTGTTTTTT	CASSLADGRNEKLFF
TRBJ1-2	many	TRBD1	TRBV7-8	TGTGCCAGCAGCTTAGGGGACAGGGGTTATGGCTACACCTTC	CASSLGDRGYGYTF
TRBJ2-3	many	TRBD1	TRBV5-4	TGTGCCAGCAGCAGCGGACAGGTTTCCACAGATACGCAGTATTTT	CASSSGQVSTDTQYF
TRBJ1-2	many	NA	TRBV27	TGTGCCAGCAGTCCTTCGGGGGCAGAGGGCTACACCTTC	CASSPSGAEGYTF
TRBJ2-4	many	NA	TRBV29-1	TGCAGCGCCCTTGACAGGGCCAAAAACATTCAGTACTTC	CSALDRAKNIQYF
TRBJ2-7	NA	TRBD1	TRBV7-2	TGTGCCAGCAGCCAGACAGGGGAGATCTACCACGAGCAGTACTTC	CASSQTGEIYHEQYF
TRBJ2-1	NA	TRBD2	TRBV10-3	TGTGCCATACGACTAGCGGGAGGCCTCAGCGATGAGCAGTTCTTC	CAIRLAGGLSDEQFF
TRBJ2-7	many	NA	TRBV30	TGTGCCTTGAGACAGGCCTACGAGCAGTACTTC	CALRQAYEQYF
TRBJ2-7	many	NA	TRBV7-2	TGTGCCAGCAGCCCCGTTGACAGGCGCAGCTCCTACGAGCAGTACTTC	CASSPVDRRSSYEQYF
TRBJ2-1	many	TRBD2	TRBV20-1	TGCAGTGCGGCCTTCTGGCGGGGGGAGGACAATGAGCAGTTCTTC	CSAAFWRGEDNEQFF
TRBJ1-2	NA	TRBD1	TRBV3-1	TGTGCCAGCAGCCGAACAGGGGAATACTATGGCTACACCTTC	CASSRTGEYYGYTF
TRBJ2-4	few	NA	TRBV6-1	TGTGCCAGCAGTGAAGGTAGCGGCCTAGCCAAAAACATTCAGTACTTC	CASSEGSGLAKNIQYF
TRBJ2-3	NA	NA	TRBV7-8	TGTGCCAGCAGCTTGAACCAGCCCCCAGATACGCAGTATTTT	CASSLNQPPDTQYF
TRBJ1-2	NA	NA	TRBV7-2	TGTGCCAGCAGCTTAGACGGGCCTTATGGCTACACCTTC	CASSLDGPYGYTF
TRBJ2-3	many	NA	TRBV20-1	TGCAGTGCTAGAGTCCTCCGAGGGGGGGGGACAGATACGCAGTATTTT	CSARVLRGGGTDTQYF
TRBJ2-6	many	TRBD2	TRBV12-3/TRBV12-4	TGTGCCAGCAGGACTATGGTCCTAGCGGCCAGATCTGGGGCCAACGTCCTGACTTTC	CASRTMVLAARSGANVLTF
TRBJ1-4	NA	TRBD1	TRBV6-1	TGTGCCAGCAGTGAATACGGACAGGGGGCGCGGGTGTTTTTT	CASSEYGQGARVFF
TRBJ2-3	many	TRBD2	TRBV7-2	TGTGCCAGCAGCTCCTTTGGGACTAGCAGCGCAGATACGCAGTATTTT	CASSSFGTSSADTQYF
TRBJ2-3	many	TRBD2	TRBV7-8	TGTGCCAGCAGCCCCAGACTAGCGGGGGGGCGTAGAGATACGCAGTATTTT	CASSPRLAGGRRDTQYF
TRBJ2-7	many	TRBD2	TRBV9	TGTGCCAGCAGCGTAGACGCTAGCGGGGTAAGCTCCTACGAGCAGTACTTC	CASSVDASGVSSYEQYF
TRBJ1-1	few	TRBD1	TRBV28	TGTGCCAGCAGAATACAGGGGCACACTGAAGCTTTCTTT	CASRIQGHTEAFF
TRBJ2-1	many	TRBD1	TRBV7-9	TGTGCCAGCAGCCCCCGGGACAGGGGATCCTACAATGAGCAGTTCTTC	CASSPRDRGSYNEQFF
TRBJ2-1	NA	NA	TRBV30	TGTGCCTGGAGTCCAAAGGGGCGGCCCGGCTCCTACGATGAGCAGTTCTTC	CAWSPKGRPGSYDEQFF
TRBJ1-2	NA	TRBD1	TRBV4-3	TGCGCCAGCAGCCGGGGCAGACAGGGGGGACAGAATAAAGGCTACACCTTC	CASSRGRQGGQNKGYTF
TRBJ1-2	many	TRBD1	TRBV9	TGTGCCAGCAGCCTAGGACAGGGACCTCTCTATGGCTACACCTTC	CASSLGQGPLYGYTF
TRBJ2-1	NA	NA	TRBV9	TGTGCCAGCAGCGTAGGTTTTTGGGGACTTAACTGCAATGAGCAGTTCTTC	CASSVGFWGLNCNEQFF
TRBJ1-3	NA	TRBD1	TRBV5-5	TGTGCCAGCATCCTGGACAGGGAAGGAAACACCATATATTTT	CASILDREGNTIYF
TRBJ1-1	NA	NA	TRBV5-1	TGCGCCAGCAGACGAGGGGGACAAGTGAACACTGAAGCTTTCTTT	CASRRGGQVNTEAFF
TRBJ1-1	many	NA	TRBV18	TGTGCCAGCTCACCACTCTGGGTCATGAACACTGAAGCTTTCTTT	CASSPLWVMNTEAFF
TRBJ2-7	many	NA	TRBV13	TGTGCCAGCAGCTTAAACGGACGGTACTACGAGCAGTACTTC	CASSLNGRYYEQYF
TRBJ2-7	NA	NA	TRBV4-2	TGTGCCAGCAGCCAAGACCTGAATACACAGGGACTCTACGAGCAGTACTTC	CASSQDLNTQGLYEQYF
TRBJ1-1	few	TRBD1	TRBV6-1	TGTGCCAGCAGCGCCGTAGGGACAGCCAACACTGAAGCTTTCTTT	CASSAVGTANTEAFF
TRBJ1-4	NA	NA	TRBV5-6	TGTGCCAGCAGCTTCGAACAGGGTATGAATGAAAAACTGTTTTTT	CASSFEQGMNEKLFF
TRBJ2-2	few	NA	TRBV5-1	TGCGCCAGCAGCTCTCGGACCGCGAAGACCGGGGAGCTGTTTTTT	CASSSRTAKTGELFF
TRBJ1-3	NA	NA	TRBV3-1	TGTGCCAGCAGTCAGAATGACCGAAACACCATATATTTT	CASSQNDRNTIYF
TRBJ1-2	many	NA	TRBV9	TGTGCCAGCAGCGTTAATGTCGCATATGGCTACACCTTC	CASSVNVAYGYTF
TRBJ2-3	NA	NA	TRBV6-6	TGTGCCAGCAGTTACGTCGCAGCGGGGCAGTATTTT	CASSYVAAGQYF
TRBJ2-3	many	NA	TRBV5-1	TGCGCCAGCAAGCGGGACAACACAGATACGCAGTATTTT	CASKRDNTDTQYF